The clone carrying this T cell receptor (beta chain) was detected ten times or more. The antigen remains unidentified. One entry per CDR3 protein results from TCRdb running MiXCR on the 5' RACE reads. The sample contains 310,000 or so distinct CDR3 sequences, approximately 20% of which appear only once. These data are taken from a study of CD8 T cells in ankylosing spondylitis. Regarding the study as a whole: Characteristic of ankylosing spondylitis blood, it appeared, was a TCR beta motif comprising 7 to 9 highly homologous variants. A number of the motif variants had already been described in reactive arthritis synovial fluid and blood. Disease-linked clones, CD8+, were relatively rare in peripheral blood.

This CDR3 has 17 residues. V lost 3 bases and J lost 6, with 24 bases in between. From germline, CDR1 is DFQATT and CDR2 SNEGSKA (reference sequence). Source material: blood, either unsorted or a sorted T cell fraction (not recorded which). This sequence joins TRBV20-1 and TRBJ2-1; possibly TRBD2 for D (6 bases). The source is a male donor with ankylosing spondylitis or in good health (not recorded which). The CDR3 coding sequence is TGCAGTGCTAGCCTAGCGCGTCCTTTCCGAGTGGGCAATGAGCAGTTCTTC. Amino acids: CSASLARPFRVGNEQFF.